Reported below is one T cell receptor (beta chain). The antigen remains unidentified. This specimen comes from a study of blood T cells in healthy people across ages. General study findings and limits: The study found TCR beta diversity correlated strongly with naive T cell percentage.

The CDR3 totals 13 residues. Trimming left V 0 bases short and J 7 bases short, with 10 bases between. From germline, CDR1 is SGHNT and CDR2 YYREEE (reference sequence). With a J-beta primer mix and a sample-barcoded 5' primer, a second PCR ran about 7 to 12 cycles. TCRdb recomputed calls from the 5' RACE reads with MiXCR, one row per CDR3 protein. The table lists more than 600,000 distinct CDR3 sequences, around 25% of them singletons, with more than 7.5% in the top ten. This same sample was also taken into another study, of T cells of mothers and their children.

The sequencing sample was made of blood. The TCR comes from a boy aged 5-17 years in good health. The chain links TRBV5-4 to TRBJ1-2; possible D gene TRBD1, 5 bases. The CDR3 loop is CASSLERGAGYTF. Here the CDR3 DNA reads TGTGCCAGCAGCTTGGAAAGGGGAGCTGGCTACACCTTC.